Listed below are T cell receptor beta chains from one sample, sequenced in a study of circulating tumor DNA in untreated peripheral T-cell lymphoma. TCRdb's copy holds only in-frame clones and misses some; the assay was immunoSEQ multiplex PCR. Of 5,000 to 6,000 clones listed, roughly two thirds are singletons. Sample: tumor tissue. The receptors stem from a human donor with peripheral T-cell lymphoma. The CDR3 runs from the conserved cysteine through the conserved F or W. D genes are given only for firm matches. A row's size may be missing; if present it is once, few, many or a size class.

size: NA
V: TRBV6-8
D: NA
J: TRBJ2-6
CDR3: CASSLLAVLSSGANVLTF
DNA: TGTGCCAGCAGTTTATTGGCAGTACTTAGCTCTGGGGCCAACGTCCTGACTTTC

size: few
V: TRBV2
D: TRBD1
J: TRBJ2-7
CDR3: CASSAGTGGEYEQYF
DNA: TGTGCCAGCAGTGCAGGGACAGGGGGGGAATACGAGCAGTACTTC

size: NA
V: TRBV14
D: NA
J: TRBJ2-4
CDR3: CASSQDMGYKNIQYF
DNA: TGTGCCAGCAGCCAAGATATGGGGTACAAAAACATTCAGTACTTC

size: few
V: TRBV18
D: TRBD1
J: TRBJ1-1
CDR3: CASSPITGDTEAFF
DNA: TGTGCCAGCTCACCCATTACAGGGGACACTGAAGCTTTCTTT

size: NA
V: TRBV29-1
D: NA
J: TRBJ2-7
CDR3: CSSRRPLYEQYF
DNA: TGCAGCTCCCGACGTCCCCTTTACGAGCAGTACTTC

size: NA
V: TRBV19
D: NA
J: TRBJ2-5
CDR3: CASSIMETQYF
DNA: TGTGCCAGTAGTATCATGGAGACCCAGTACTTC

size: NA
V: TRBV6-7
D: NA
J: TRBJ1-5
CDR3: CASVPPVPRYQPQHF
DNA: TGTGCCAGCGTCCCCCCCGTACCTCGTTATCAGCCCCAGCATTTT

size: NA
V: TRBV6-8
D: NA
J: TRBJ1-3
CDR3: CASSYSAAPSGNTIYF
DNA: TGTGCCAGCAGTTACTCGGCCGCTCCCTCTGGAAACACCATATATTTT

size: few
V: TRBV4-1
D: NA
J: TRBJ2-7
CDR3: CASSLTGILSEQYF
DNA: TGCGCCAGCAGCCTCACAGGGATACTGAGCGAGCAGTACTTC

size: few
V: TRBV28
D: NA
J: TRBJ2-2
CDR3: CASQPQQGGNTGELFF
DNA: TGTGCCAGTCAGCCCCAGCAGGGAGGTAACACCGGGGAGCTGTTTTTT

size: NA
V: TRBV30
D: NA
J: TRBJ1-1
CDR3: CAWIGFTEAFF
DNA: TGTGCCTGGATTGGGTTCACTGAAGCTTTCTTT

size: NA
V: TRBV6-8
D: TRBD2
J: TRBJ2-1
CDR3: CASTRPGLAGFEQFF
DNA: TGTGCCAGCACCAGACCGGGACTAGCGGGATTTGAGCAGTTCTTC

size: NA
V: TRBV1
D: NA
J: TRBJ2-1
CDR3: CASSPTTLGAGAYNEQFF
DNA: TGCGCCAGCAGTCCTACAACCCTAGGCGCGGGAGCCTACAATGAGCAGTTCTTC

size: NA
V: TRBV6-7
D: TRBD2
J: TRBJ2-7
CDR3: CASSSQLAGVGLYEQYF
DNA: TGTGCCAGCAGTTCCCAACTAGCGGGAGTTGGTCTCTACGAGCAGTATTTC

size: NA
V: TRBV5-1
D: TRBD1
J: TRBJ2-1
CDR3: CASSFLQGANNEQFF
DNA: TGCGCCAGCAGCTTCCTACAGGGGGCGAACAATGAGCAGTTCTTC

size: NA
V: TRBV5-1
D: NA
J: TRBJ1-5
CDR3: CASSQDAGFGEPQHF
DNA: TGCGCCAGCAGTCAAGATGCCGGTTTCGGAGAGCCCCAGCATTTT

size: NA
V: TRBV29-1
D: NA
J: TRBJ1-2
CDR3: CSVEAWANYGYTF
DNA: TGCAGCGTTGAAGCGTGGGCTAACTATGGCTACACCTTC

size: NA
V: TRBV5-1
D: TRBD1
J: TRBJ2-3
CDR3: CASRRGTAQKGWTQYF
DNA: TGCGCCAGCAGGCGTGGGACAGCGCAGAAAGGTTGGACGCAGTATTTT

size: NA
V: TRBV18
D: NA
J: TRBJ1-1
CDR3: CASSPSYGEEAFF
DNA: TGTGCCAGCTCACCAAGTTACGGGGAGGAAGCTTTCTTT

size: NA
V: TRBV6-8
D: NA
J: TRBJ1-1
CDR3: CASSNNRNTEAFF
DNA: TGTGCCAGCAGTAACAACAGGAACACTGAAGCTTTCTTT

size: NA
V: TRBV14
D: TRBD1
J: TRBJ2-5
CDR3: CASSQETGADQYF
DNA: TGTGCCAGCAGCCAAGAGACAGGGGCCGACCAGTACTTC

size: NA
V: TRBV6-7
D: NA
J: TRBJ1-2
CDR3: CASSPTQEVSYGYTF
DNA: TGTGCCAGCAGTCCGACCCAGGAGGTAAGCTATGGCTACACCTTC

size: few
V: TRBV6-8
D: NA
J: TRBJ1-2
CDR3: CASSSTPTNYGYTF
DNA: TGTGCCAGCAGTTCGACCCCCACTAACTATGGCTACACCTTC

size: NA
V: TRBV5-1
D: NA
J: TRBJ2-2
CDR3: CASSPPGNTGELFF
DNA: TGCGCCAGCAGCCCCCCAGGAAACACCGGGGAGCTGTTTTTT

size: NA
V: TRBV29-1
D: NA
J: TRBJ2-3
CDR3: CSVEVQTSTDTQYF
DNA: TGCAGCGTTGAAGTGCAGACTAGCACAGATACGCAGTATTTT

size: few
V: TRBV15
D: TRBD2
J: TRBJ2-3
CDR3: CATSTRSGRRDTQYF
DNA: TGTGCCACCAGCACGAGATCCGGGAGGAGAGATACGCAGTATTTT

size: NA
V: TRBV7-7
D: TRBD1
J: TRBJ2-3
CDR3: CANSTGTGILIGTQYF
DNA: TGTGCCAACAGTACCGGGACAGGGATACTCATAGGTACGCAGTATTTT

size: NA
V: TRBV11-3
D: NA
J: TRBJ2-5
CDR3: CASSSQPSSETQYF
DNA: TGTGCCAGCAGCTCTCAACCTTCGAGCGAGACCCAGTACTTC

size: NA
V: TRBV6-8
D: TRBD1
J: TRBJ2-7
CDR3: CASSYSGDSSYEQYF
DNA: TGTGCCAGCAGTTACTCTGGGGACAGCTCCTACGAGCAGTACTTC

size: once
V: TRBV28
D: NA
J: TRBJ2-7
CDR3: CASSRGSYKQYF
DNA: TGTGCCAGCAGTCGCGGGTCCTACAAGCAGTACTTC

size: NA
V: TRBV5-1
D: TRBD2
J: TRBJ2-3
CDR3: CASSWRGQAGGLDTQYF
DNA: TGCGCCAGCAGCTGGAGGGGGCAAGCGGGAGGGTTGGATACGCAGTATTTT

size: few
V: TRBV11-3
D: NA
J: TRBJ2-5
CDR3: CASSARGSTQETQYF
DNA: TGTGCCAGCAGCGCGCGGGGCTCTACCCAAGAGACCCAGTACTTC

size: NA
V: TRBV18
D: NA
J: TRBJ2-5
CDR3: CASSPPRGNSEGETQYF
DNA: TGTGCCAGCTCACCACCGAGGGGTAACAGCGAAGGAGAGACCCAGTACTTC

size: NA
V: TRBV1
D: NA
J: TRBJ1-3
CDR3: CASSQGLSGNTIYF
DNA: TGCGCCAGCAGCCAGGGACTCTCCGGAAACACCATATATTTT

size: NA
V: TRBV11-3
D: TRBD2
J: TRBJ2-7
CDR3: CASSLVGLAGDEQYF
DNA: TGTGCCAGCAGCTTGGTCGGGCTAGCGGGAGACGAGCAGTACTTC

size: NA
V: TRBV19
D: NA
J: TRBJ1-4
CDR3: CASRSLRDVSPSEKLFF
DNA: TGTGCCAGTAGGTCGCTACGGGACGTAAGCCCTAGTGAAAAACTGTTTTTT

size: few
V: TRBV27
D: NA
J: TRBJ2-2
CDR3: CASSFGPLGGELFF
DNA: TGTGCCAGCAGTTTCGGGCCCCTCGGGGGGGAGCTGTTTTTT

size: NA
V: TRBV5-1
D: NA
J: TRBJ1-1
CDR3: CASSRGTSLEDTEAFF
DNA: TGCGCCAGCAGCAGAGGGACTTCCCTTGAGGACACTGAAGCTTTCTTT

size: NA
V: TRBV28
D: NA
J: TRBJ2-7
CDR3: CASSLGDFGSEQYF
DNA: TGTGCCAGCAGTTTAGGGGATTTTGGAAGCGAGCAGTACTTC

size: NA
V: TRBV6-8
D: TRBD1
J: TRBJ2-7
CDR3: CASSQTGGEQYF
DNA: TGTGCCAGCAGTCAGACAGGGGGCGAGCAGTACTTC

size: few
V: TRBV11-3
D: TRBD1
J: TRBJ1-4
CDR3: CASNLRQGRSNEKLFF
DNA: TGTGCCAGCAACTTAAGACAGGGGAGATCTAATGAAAAACTGTTTTTT

size: NA
V: TRBV30
D: NA
J: TRBJ2-2
CDR3: CAWSAAAANTGELFF
DNA: TGTGCCTGGAGTGCCGCAGCCGCGAACACCGGGGAGCTGTTTTTT

size: few
V: TRBV29-1
D: TRBD1
J: TRBJ1-2
CDR3: CSVETMGQGYGYTF
DNA: TGCAGCGTTGAAACGATGGGACAGGGCTATGGCTACACCTTC

size: NA
V: TRBV6-8
D: TRBD1
J: TRBJ2-1
CDR3: CASSVEGQLYNEQFF
DNA: TGTGCCAGCAGTGTCGAGGGACAGCTCTACAATGAGCAGTTCTTC

size: NA
V: TRBV28
D: TRBD1
J: TRBJ2-3
CDR3: CASSVTGGKRDTQYF
DNA: TGTGCCAGCAGTGTGACAGGGGGCAAGAGAGATACGCAGTATTTT

size: NA
V: TRBV6-8
D: NA
J: TRBJ1-4
CDR3: CASSSDRFGASNEKLFF
DNA: TGTGCCAGCAGTTCTGACAGGTTCGGAGCCTCTAATGAAAAACTGTTTTTT

size: NA
V: TRBV28
D: NA
J: TRBJ2-5
CDR3: CASSYDLISGQSQETQYF
DNA: TGTGCCAGCAGTTATGACCTGATAAGCGGGCAAAGCCAAGAGACCCAGTACTTC

size: once
V: TRBV23-1
D: NA
J: TRBJ1-2
CDR3: CASSQSRAGTAERSGYTF
DNA: TGCGCCAGTAGTCAATCGAGGGCAGGGACGGCCGAACGAAGTGGCTACACCTTC

size: NA
V: TRBV6-8
D: NA
J: TRBJ2-1
CDR3: CASRGIVSDNEQFF
DNA: TGTGCCAGCAGGGGGATAGTATCAGACAATGAGCAGTTCTTC

size: NA
V: TRBV18
D: NA
J: TRBJ2-5
CDR3: CASSPQSEETQYF
DNA: TGTGCCAGCTCACCACAGAGTGAAGAGACCCAGTACTTC

size: few
V: TRBV19
D: NA
J: TRBJ2-5
CDR3: CASSHRNRYQETQYF
DNA: TGTGCCAGTAGTCACCGAAACAGGTACCAAGAGACCCAGTACTTC

size: NA
V: TRBV28
D: NA
J: TRBJ2-2
CDR3: CASSSTGRGIGTGELFF
DNA: TGTGCCAGCAGTTCGACCGGCCGGGGAATCGGCACCGGGGAGCTGTTTTTT

size: NA
V: TRBV19
D: NA
J: TRBJ1-3
CDR3: CASSIRGRVYSGNTIYF
DNA: TGTGCCAGTAGTATTCGTGGGAGGGTTTACTCTGGAAACACCATATATTTT

size: once
V: TRBV19
D: TRBD2
J: TRBJ2-4
CDR3: CASSIIIPRGRRNIQYF
DNA: TGTGCCAGTAGTATTATCATACCCCGCGGGAGACGGAACATTCAGTACTTC

size: NA
V: TRBV15
D: NA
J: TRBJ2-1
CDR3: CATGAASSYNEQFF
DNA: TGTGCCACCGGAGCGGCAAGCTCCTACAATGAGCAGTTCTTC

size: NA
V: TRBV1
D: NA
J: TRBJ2-3
CDR3: CASSQGTRTDTQYF
DNA: TGCGCCAGCAGCCAGGGGACCCGTACAGATACGCAGTATTTT

size: NA
V: TRBV7-5
D: NA
J: TRBJ2-7
CDR3: CASSSSGNSYEQYF
DNA: TGTGCCAGCAGCTCCAGCGGGAACTCCTACGAGCAGTACTTC

size: NA
V: TRBV7-6
D: NA
J: TRBJ2-3
CDR3: CASSGNGGETSTDTQYF
DNA: TGTGCCAGCAGCGGGAATGGTGGCGAGACTAGCACAGATACGCAGTATTTT

size: NA
V: TRBV18
D: NA
J: TRBJ2-1
CDR3: CASSPPSGEQFF
DNA: TGTGCCAGCTCACCACCGTCGGGGGAGCAGTTCTTC

size: once
V: TRBV19
D: NA
J: TRBJ2-1
CDR3: CASSMNILQFF
DNA: TGTGCCAGTAGTATGAACATATTGCAGTTCTTC